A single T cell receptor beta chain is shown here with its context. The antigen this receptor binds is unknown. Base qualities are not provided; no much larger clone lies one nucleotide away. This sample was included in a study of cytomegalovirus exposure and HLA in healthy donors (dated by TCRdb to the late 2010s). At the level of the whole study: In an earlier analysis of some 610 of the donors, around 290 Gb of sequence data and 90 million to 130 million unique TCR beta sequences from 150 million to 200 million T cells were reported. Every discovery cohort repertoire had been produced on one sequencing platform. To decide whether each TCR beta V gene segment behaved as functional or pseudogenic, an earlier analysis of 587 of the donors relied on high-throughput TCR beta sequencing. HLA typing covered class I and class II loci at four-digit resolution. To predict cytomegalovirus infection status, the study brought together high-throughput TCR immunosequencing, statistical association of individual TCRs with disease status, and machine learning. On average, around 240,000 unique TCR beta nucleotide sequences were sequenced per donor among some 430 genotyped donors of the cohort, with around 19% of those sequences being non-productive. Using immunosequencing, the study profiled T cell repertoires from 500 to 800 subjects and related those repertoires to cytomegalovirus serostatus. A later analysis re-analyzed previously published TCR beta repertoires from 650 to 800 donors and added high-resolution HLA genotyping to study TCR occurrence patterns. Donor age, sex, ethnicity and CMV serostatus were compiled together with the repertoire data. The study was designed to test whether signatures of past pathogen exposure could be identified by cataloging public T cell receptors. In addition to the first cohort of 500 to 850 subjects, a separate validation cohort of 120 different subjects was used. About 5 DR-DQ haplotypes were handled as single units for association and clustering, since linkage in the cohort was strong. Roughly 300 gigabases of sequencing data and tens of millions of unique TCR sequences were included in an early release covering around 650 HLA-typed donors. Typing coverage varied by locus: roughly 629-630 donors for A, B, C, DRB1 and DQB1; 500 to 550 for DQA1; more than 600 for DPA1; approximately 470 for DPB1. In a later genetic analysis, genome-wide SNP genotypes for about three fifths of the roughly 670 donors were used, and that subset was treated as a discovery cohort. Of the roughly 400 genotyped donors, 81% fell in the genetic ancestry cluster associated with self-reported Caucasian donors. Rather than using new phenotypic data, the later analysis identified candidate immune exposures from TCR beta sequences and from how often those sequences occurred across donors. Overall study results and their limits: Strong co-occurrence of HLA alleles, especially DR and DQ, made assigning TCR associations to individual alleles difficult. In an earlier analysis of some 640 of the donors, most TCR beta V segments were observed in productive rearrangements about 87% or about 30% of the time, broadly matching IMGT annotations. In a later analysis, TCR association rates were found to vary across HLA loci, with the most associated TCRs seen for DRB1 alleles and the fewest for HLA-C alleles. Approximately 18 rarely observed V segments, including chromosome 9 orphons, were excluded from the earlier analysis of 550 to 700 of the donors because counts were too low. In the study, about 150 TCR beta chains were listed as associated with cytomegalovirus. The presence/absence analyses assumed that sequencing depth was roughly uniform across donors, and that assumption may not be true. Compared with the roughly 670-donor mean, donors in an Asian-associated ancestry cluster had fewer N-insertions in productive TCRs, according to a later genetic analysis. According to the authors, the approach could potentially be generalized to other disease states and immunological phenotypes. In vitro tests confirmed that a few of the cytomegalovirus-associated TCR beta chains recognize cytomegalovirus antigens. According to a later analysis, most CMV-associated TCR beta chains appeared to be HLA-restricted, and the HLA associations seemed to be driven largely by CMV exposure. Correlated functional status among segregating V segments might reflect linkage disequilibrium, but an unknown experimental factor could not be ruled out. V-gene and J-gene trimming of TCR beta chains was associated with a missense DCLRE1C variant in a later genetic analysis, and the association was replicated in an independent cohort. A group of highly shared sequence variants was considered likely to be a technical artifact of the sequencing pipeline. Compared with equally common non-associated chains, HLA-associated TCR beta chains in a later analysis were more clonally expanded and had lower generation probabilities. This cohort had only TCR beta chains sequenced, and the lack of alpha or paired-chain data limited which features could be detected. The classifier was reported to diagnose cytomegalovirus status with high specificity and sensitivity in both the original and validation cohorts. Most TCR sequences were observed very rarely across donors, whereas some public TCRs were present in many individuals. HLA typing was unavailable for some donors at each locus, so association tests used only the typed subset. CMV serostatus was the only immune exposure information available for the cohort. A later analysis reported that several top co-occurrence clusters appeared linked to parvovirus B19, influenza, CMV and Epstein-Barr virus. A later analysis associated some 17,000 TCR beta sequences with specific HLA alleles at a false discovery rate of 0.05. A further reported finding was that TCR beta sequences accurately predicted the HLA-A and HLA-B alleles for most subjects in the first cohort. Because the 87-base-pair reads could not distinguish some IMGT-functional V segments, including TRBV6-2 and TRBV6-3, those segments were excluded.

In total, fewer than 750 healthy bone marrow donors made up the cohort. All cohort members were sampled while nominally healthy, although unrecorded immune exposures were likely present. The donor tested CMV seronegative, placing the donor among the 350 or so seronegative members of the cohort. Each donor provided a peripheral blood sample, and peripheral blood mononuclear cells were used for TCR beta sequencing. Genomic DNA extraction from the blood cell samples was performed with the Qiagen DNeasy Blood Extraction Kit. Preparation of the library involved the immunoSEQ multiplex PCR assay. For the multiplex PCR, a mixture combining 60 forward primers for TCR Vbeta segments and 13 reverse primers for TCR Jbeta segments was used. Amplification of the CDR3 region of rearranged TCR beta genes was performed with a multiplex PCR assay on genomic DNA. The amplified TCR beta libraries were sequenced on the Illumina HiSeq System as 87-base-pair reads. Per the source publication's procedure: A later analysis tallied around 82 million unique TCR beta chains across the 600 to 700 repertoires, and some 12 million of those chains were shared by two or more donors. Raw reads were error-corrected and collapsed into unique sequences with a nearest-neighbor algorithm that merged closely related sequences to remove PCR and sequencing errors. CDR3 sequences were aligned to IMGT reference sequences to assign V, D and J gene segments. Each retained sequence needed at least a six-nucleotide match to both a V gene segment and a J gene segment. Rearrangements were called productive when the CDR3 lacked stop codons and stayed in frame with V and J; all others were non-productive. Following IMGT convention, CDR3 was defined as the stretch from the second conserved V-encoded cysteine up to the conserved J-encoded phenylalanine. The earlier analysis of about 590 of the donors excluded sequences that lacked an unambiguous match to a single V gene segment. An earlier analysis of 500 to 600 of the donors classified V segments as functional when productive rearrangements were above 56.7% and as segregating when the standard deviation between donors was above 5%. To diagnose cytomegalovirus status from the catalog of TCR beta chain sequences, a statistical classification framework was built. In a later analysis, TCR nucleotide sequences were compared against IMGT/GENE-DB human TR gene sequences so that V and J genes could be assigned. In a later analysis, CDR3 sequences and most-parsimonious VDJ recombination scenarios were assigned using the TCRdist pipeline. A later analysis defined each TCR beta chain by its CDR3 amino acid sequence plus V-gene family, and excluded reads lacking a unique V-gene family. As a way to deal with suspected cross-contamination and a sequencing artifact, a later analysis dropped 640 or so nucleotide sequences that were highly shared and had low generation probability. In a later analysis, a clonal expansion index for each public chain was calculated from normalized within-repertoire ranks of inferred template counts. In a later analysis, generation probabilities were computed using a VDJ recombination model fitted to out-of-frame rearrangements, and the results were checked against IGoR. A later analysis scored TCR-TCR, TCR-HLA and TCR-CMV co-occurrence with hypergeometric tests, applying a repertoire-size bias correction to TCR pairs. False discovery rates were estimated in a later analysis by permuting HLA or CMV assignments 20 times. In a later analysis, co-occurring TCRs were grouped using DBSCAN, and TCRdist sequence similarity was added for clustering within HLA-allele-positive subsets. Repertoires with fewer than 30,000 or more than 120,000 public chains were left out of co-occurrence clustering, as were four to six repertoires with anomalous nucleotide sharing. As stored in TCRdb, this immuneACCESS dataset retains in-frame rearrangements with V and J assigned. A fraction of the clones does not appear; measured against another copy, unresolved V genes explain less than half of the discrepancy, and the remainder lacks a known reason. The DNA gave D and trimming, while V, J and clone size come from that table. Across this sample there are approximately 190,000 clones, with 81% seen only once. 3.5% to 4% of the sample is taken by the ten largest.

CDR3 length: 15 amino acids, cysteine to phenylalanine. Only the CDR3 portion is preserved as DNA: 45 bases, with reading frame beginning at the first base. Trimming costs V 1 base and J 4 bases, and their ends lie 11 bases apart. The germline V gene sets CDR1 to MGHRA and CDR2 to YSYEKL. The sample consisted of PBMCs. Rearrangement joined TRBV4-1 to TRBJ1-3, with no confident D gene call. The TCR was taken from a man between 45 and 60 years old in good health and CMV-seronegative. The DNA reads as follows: TGCGCCAGCAGCCAAGGTCCCGGGTTGGGAAACACCATATATTTT. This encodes CASSQGPGLGNTIYF.